The following is a TCR beta chain sequence with its context. Trimming removed 6 bases from V and 5 bases from J, with 12 bases in between. This CDR3 spans 12 amino acids. Germline V CDR1 and CDR2: DFQATT, SNEGSKA (reference sequence). The data are from a study of identical twins. TCRdb passed the 5' RACE reads through MiXCR, listing each CDR3 protein once. The sample includes 1.5 million or so distinct CDR3 sequences, about 32% seen only once; the top ten take roughly 0.3%. Sequencing was performed on cord blood. The chain couples TRBV20-1 to TRBJ2-3, with D perhaps TRBD2 (5 bases). The source is a newborn girl in good health. CDR3 nucleotide sequence: TGCAGTGCCAAGATCGGGGAAGATACGCAGTATTTT. It specifies CSAKIGEDTQYF.